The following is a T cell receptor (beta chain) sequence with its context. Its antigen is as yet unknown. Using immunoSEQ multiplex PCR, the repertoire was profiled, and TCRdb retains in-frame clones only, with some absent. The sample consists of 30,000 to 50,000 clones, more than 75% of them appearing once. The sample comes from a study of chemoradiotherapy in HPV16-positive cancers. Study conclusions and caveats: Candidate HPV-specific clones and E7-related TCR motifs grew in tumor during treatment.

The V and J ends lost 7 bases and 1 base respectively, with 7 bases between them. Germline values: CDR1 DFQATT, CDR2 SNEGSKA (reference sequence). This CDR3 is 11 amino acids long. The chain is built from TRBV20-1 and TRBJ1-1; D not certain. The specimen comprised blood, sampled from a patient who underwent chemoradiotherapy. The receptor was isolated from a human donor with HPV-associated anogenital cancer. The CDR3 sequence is CSVGGNTEAFF. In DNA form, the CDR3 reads TGCAGTGTGGGCGGGAACACTGAAGCTTTCTTT.